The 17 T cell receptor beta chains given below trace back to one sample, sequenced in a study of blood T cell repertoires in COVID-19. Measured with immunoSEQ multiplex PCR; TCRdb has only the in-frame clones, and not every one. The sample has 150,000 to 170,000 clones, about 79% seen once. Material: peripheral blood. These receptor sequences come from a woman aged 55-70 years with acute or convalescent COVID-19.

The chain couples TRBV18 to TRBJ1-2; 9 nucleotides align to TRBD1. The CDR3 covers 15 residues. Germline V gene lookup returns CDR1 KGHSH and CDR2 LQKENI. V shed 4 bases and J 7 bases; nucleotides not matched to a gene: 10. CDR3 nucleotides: TGTGCCAGCTCACGCCGGGACAGGGATGTACGTGGCTACACCTTC. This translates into CASSRRDRDVRGYTF.

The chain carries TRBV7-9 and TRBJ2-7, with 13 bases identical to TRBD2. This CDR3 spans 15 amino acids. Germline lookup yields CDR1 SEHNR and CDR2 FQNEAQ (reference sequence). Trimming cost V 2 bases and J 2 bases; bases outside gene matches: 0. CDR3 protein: CASSLTSGGAYEQYV. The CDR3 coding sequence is TGTGCCAGCAGCTTAACTAGCGGGGGGGCCTACGAGCAGTACGTC.

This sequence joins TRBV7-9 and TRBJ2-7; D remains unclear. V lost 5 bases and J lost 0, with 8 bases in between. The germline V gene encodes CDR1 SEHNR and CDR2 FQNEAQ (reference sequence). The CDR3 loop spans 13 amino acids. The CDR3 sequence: CASSNLASYEQYF. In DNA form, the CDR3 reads TGTGCCAGCAGCAACTTAGCCTCCTACGAGCAGTACTTC.

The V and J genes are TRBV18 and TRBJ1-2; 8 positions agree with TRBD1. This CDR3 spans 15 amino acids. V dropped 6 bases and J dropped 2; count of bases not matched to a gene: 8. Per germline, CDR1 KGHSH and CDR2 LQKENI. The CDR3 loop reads CASSTERTGNYGYTF. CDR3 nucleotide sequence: TGTGCCAGCTCCACCGAGAGGACAGGGAACTATGGCTACACCTTC.

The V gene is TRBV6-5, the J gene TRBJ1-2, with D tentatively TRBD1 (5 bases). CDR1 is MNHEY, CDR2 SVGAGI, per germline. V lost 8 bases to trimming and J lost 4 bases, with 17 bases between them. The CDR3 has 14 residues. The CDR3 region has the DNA TGTGCCAGCGTTGACAGCGCCCTATTCTATGGCTACACCTTC. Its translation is CASVDSALFYGYTF.

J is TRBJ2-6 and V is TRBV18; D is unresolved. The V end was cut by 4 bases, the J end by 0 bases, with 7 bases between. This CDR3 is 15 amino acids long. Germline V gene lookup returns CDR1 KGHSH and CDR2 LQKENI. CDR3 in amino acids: CASSRSTSGANVLTF. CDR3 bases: TGTGCCAGCTCACGGAGTACCTCTGGGGCCAACGTCCTGACTTTC.

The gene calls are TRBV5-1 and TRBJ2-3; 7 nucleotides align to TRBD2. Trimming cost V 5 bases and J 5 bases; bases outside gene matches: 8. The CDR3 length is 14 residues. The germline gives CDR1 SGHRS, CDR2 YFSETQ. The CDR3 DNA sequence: TGCGCCAGCAGATGGCGGGCGGGGGAAGATACGCAGTATTTT. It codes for CASRWRAGEDTQYF.

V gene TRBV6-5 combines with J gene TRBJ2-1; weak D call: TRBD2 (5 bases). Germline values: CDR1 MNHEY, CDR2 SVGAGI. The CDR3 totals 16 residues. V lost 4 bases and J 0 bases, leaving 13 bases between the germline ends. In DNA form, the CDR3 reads TGTGCCAGCAGTTCGGGGTTAAAGAGCTCCTACAATGAGCAGTTCTTC. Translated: CASSSGLKSSYNEQFF.

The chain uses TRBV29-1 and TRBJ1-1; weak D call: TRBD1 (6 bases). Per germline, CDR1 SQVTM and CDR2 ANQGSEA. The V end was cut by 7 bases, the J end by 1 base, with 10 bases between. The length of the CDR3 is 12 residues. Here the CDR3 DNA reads TGCAGCGCCAGGACAGCGAACACTGAAGCTTTCTTT. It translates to CSARTANTEAFF.

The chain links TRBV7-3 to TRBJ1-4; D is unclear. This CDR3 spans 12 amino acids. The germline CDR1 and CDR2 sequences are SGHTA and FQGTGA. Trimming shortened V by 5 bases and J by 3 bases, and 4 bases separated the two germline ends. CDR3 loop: CASSPANEKLFF. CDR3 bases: TGTGCCAGCAGCCCCGCTAATGAAAAACTGTTTTTT.

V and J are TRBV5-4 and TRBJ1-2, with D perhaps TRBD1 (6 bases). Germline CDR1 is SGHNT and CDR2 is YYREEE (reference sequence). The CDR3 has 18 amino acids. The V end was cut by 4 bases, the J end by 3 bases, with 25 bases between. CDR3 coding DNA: TGTGCCAGCAGCCGGGGTGGGCAGGGGACAACGACTGACTATGGCTACACCTTC. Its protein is CASSRGGQGTTTDYGYTF.

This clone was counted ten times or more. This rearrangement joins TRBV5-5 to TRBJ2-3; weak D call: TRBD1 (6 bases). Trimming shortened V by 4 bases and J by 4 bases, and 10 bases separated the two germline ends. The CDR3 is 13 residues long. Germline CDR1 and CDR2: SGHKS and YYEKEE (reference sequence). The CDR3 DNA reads TGTGCCAGCAGCGGGGACATCGCAGATACGCAGTATTTT. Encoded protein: CASSGDIADTQYF.

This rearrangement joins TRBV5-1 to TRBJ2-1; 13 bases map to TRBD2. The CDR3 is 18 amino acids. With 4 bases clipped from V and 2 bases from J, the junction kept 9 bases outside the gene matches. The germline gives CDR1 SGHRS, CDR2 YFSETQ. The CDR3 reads CASSPTSTSGGAYNEQFF. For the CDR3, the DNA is TGCGCCAGCAGCCCGACATCTACTAGCGGGGGGGCCTACAATGAGCAGTTCTTC.

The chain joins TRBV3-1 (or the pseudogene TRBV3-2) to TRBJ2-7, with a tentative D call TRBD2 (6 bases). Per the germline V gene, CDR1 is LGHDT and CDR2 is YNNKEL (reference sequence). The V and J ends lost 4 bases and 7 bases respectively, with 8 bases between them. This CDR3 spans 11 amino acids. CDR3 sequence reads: CASSRGVEQYV. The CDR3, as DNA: TGTGCCAGCAGCCGGGGGGTTGAGCAGTACGTC.

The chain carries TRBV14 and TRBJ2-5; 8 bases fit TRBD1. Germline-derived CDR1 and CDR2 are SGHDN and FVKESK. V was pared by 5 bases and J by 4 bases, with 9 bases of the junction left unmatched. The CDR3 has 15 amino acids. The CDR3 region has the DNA TGTGCCAGCAGCTTTCGGACAGGGACGGGAGAGACCCAGTACTTC. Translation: CASSFRTGTGETQYF.

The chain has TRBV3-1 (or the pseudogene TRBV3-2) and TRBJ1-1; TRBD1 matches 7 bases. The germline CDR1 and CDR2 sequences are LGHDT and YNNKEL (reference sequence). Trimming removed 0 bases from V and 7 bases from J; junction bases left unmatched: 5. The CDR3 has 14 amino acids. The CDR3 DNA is TGTGCCAGCAGCCAAGATCCAGGGACAGTTGAAGCTTTCTTT. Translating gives CASSQDPGTVEAFF.

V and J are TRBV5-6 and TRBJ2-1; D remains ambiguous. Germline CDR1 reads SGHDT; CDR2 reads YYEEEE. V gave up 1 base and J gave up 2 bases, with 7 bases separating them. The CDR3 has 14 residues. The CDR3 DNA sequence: TGTGCCAGCAGCTTGAGTAGAACCTACAATGAGCAGTTCTTC. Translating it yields CASSLSRTYNEQFF.